This passage covers 9 T cell receptor beta chains from one sample sequenced in a study of neurological immune-mediated disorders. A single record per CDR3 protein comes from TCRdb applying MiXCR to the 5' RACE reads. The sample lists under 40,000 distinct CDR3 sequences, approximately 14% occurring once. The specimen sequenced was PBMCs. The source is a woman aged 50 to 60 with HTLV-1-associated myelopathy (HAM/TSP).

This clonotype has a count of ten or more. The CDR3 spells CASSWSWLGSEAFF. In nucleotides, the CDR3 is TGTGCCAGCAGTTGGTCCTGGTTAGGATCTGAAGCTTTCTTT. The chain uses TRBV6-2 or TRBV6-3 and TRBJ1-1, with D unclear. Trimming took 4 bases from V and 6 from J, leaving 15 bases between them. The CDR3 runs 14 residues. Germline V gives CDR1 MNHEY, CDR2 SVGEGT.

V gene TRBV25-1 combines with J gene TRBJ1-6; D call uncertain. V was shortened by 3 bases and J by 5 bases, with 14 bases between the two germline ends. CDR3 size: 16 residues. The germline gives CDR1 MGHDK, CDR2 SYGVNS. CDR3 loop: CASSESFGQNNSPLHF. The CDR3 nucleotides are TGTGCCAGCAGTGAGAGTTTCGGGCAGAATAATTCACCCCTCCACTTT.

Only a few counts were recorded for this clonotype. This chain links TRBV9 with TRBJ1-1, with D possibly TRBD1 on 6 matching bases. This CDR3 region has 14 residues. CDR1 SGDLS and CDR2 YYNGEE come from the germline V gene. Trimming shortened V by 4 bases and J by 3 bases, and 13 bases separated the two germline ends. CDR3 sequence: CASSRQGRDTEAFF. CDR3 sequence (DNA): TGTGCCAGCAGCCGGCAGGGGAGAGACACTGAAGCTTTCTTT.

This clonotype was detected ten times or more. The rearrangement joins TRBV2 to TRBJ2-1; tentative D call: TRBD1 (6 bases). With 3 bases removed from V and 4 bases from J, the gap between germline ends came to 13 bases. This CDR3 region has 15 residues. The germline gives CDR1 SNHLY, CDR2 FYNNEI. CDR3 sequence reads: CASSERTAVYNEQFF. Here the CDR3 DNA reads TGTGCCAGCAGTGAGCGGACAGCGGTGTACAATGAGCAGTTCTTC. The variable domain in full, with the rest retrieved from reference TRBV2 and TRBJ2-1, is EPEVTQTPSHQVTQMGQEVILRCVPISNHLYFYWYRQILGQKVEFLVSFYNNEISEKSEIFDDQFSVERPDGSNFTLKIRSTKLEDSAMYFCASSERTAVYNEQFFGPGTRLTVL.

This clonotype was recorded many times. The V gene is TRBV20-1, the J gene TRBJ2-3, with 10 positions matching TRBD2. V lost 2 bases to trimming and J lost 2 bases; unmatched junction nucleotides: 7. The CDR3 spans 16 residues. Germline CDR1 DFQATT, CDR2 SNEGSKA (reference sequence). CDR3 nucleotide sequence: TGCAGTGCTAGACTCCCTAGCGGGGGCTTCACAGATACGCAGTATTTT. Encoded protein: CSARLPSGGFTDTQYF.

This clonotype was counted ten times or more. The genes are TRBV6-6 and TRBJ2-7, with D perhaps matching TRBD1 (6 bases). V was cut by 2 bases and J by 5 bases, with 13 bases left in between. Germline V lookup: CDR1 MNHNY, CDR2 SVGAGI (reference sequence). CDR3 length equals 14 residues. This CDR3 reads CASSYPAGDHEQYF. DNA for the CDR3: TGTGCCAGCAGTTACCCCGCAGGGGACCACGAGCAGTACTTC.

In its sample, this clonotype was seen many times. The chain couples TRBV7-7 to TRBJ2-3; D not certain. This CDR3 is built from 13 residues. V gave up 3 bases and J gave up 5 bases, with 9 bases separating them. Germline V gene sequence: CDR1 SSHAT, CDR2 FNYEAQ (reference sequence). The CDR3 region has the DNA TGTGCCAGCAGCTTCCAAACGGGAGATACGCAGTATTTT. Translated, it gives CASSFQTGDTQYF.

This clonotype occurred many times. The gene calls are TRBV5-6 and TRBJ2-3; possible D gene TRBD2, 6 bases. The germline CDR1 and CDR2 sequences are SGHDT and YYEEEE. Between the trimmed V and J ends, which lost 6 bases and 2 bases, there was a span of 19 bases. The CDR3 spans 16 residues. The CDR3 region has the DNA TGTGCCAGCATCCACAGTTGGAGGGTCCTCACAGATACGCAGTATTTT. It yields the protein CASIHSWRVLTDTQYF.

This clonotype showed up many times. The chain carries TRBV5-5 and TRBJ1-5; possibly TRBD1 for D (5 bases). The CDR3 has 14 residues. V was trimmed by 4 bases and J by 3 bases, leaving 11 bases between them. Germline loops: CDR1 SGHKS, CDR2 YYEKEE (reference sequence). The CDR3 DNA is TGTGCCAGCAGCCGGGACCGATTCAATCAGCCCCAGCATTTT. This sequence encodes CASSRDRFNQPQHF.